This TCR beta chain was captured by sequencing in a study of blood T cell repertoires in COVID-19. Study details: The origin of the acute and convalescent COVID-19 samples was the United States, Italy and Spain. The cDNA or gDNA used as material had been derived from T cells, B-cell-depleted T cells, or PBMCs.

Authors' methods: Reference gene primer amplification in the assay estimated nucleated cell counts. TCRdb's table, derived via immunoSEQ multiplex PCR, lists solely in-frame clones and lacks some. V and J calls plus clone size are reproduced from that table; the DNA served to infer D and trimming. The data hold almost 80,000 clones, with 90% observed a single time. With 7 bases removed from V and 3 bases from J, the gap between germline ends came to 7 bases. Germline V lookup: CDR1 SGHKS, CDR2 YYEKEE (reference sequence). The CDR3 totals 12 residues. This clonotype originated in an elderly woman with acute or convalescent COVID-19. The rearrangement joins TRBV5-5 to TRBJ2-2; maybe TRBD2 (6 bases). The material sequenced was peripheral blood. CDR3 region: CASREHTGELFF. CDR3 sequence (DNA): TGTGCCAGCCGGGAGCACACCGGGGAGCTGTTTTTT.